The 18 T cell receptor beta chains given below trace back to one sample, sequenced in a study of blood T cells in healthy people across ages. Then a second PCR, running roughly 7 to 11 cycles, was carried out with a sample-barcoded 5' primer and a J-beta primer mix. MiXCR, run by TCRdb on the 5' RACE reads, gives a single entry per CDR3 protein. The data contain nearly 800,000 distinct CDR3 sequences, about 25% of them singletons. The data also belong to a second study, concerning T cells of mothers and their children.

The sequenced material came from blood. The source of these receptors is a boy between 5 and 17 years old in good health.

The chain links TRBV24-1 to TRBJ2-2, with a tentative D call TRBD1 (5 bases). Trimming removed 6 bases at V and 1 base at J, with 8 bases between. CDR1 is KGHDR, CDR2 SFDVKD, per germline. This CDR3 comprises 14 residues. The CDR3 DNA reads as TGTGCCACCAGTTCCCAGGGGAACACCGGGGAGCTGTTTTTT. Residues: CATSSQGNTGELFF.

This clonotype was observed a few times. The rearrangement links TRBV2 to TRBJ1-2; weak D call: TRBD1 (6 bases). Germline V gene sequence: CDR1 SNHLY, CDR2 FYNNEI. The CDR3 contains 15 residues. V lost 2 bases, J lost 4 bases, and 14 bases lay in between. CDR3 sequence: CASSELGGSLYGYTF. The CDR3 DNA reads as TGTGCCAGCAGTGAACTCGGGGGCTCCCTCTATGGCTACACCTTC.

The chain employs TRBV11-2 and TRBJ2-7; 8 bases are shared with TRBD2. V dropped 4 bases and J dropped 2; count of bases not matched to a gene: 22. The CDR3 spans 20 residues. CDR1 is SGHAT and CDR2 is FQNNGV in the germline V gene. Here the CDR3 reads CASSYRGGQGVKAGAYEQYF. The DNA of the CDR3 is TGTGCCAGCAGCTACCGAGGGGGGCAGGGAGTAAAAGCGGGAGCCTACGAGCAGTACTTC.

This clonotype was counted only a few times. The gene calls are TRBV12-3 or TRBV12-4 and TRBJ1-6; 9 bases are shared with TRBD1. This CDR3 is built from 14 residues. V was pared by 5 bases and J by 10 bases, with 6 bases of the junction left unmatched. The CDR3 here is CASSPGTGWSPLHF. DNA of the CDR3: TGTGCCAGCAGTCCAGGGACAGGGTGGTCACCCCTCCACTTT.

The chain combines TRBV20-1 with TRBJ2-5, with TRBD2 identical over 8 bases. With the DNA end fitting TRBJ2-1 better, the J assignment may be wrong. The CDR3 spans 14 residues. Germline CDR1 reads DFQATT; CDR2 reads SNEGSKA (reference sequence). CDR3 sequence (DNA): TGCAGTGCTAGAAGCGGGGGTAAGGGCAATGAGCAGTTCTTC. As protein: CSARSGGKGNEQFF.

The sample holds a few counts of this clonotype. This chain's CDR3 is CASSLGVGQNYEQYF. In nucleotides, the CDR3 is TGCGCCAGCAGCTTGGGGGTTGGCCAAAACTACGAGCAGTACTTC. The J gene is TRBJ2-7, the V gene TRBV5-1; D call uncertain. The germline gives CDR1 SGHRS, CDR2 YFSETQ. V lost 0 bases and J lost 3, with 13 bases in between. This CDR3 region has 15 residues. Full variable domain (remainder filled in from reference TRBV5-1 and TRBJ2-7): KAGVTQTPRYLIKTRGQQVTLSCSPISGHRSVSWYQQTPGQGLQFLFEYFSETQRNKGNFPGRFSGRQFSNSRSEMNVSTLELGDSALYLCASSLGVGQNYEQYFGPGTRLTVT.

In its sample, this clonotype was seen a few times. The chain uses TRBV5-4 and TRBJ1-4, with D perhaps TRBD1 (5 bases). The CDR3 covers 14 residues. The germline CDR1 and CDR2 sequences are SGHNT and YYREEE (reference sequence). Deletions cut 0 bases from V and 10 bases from J, with 13 bases between. CDR3 sequence: CASSLAGARGKLFF. CDR3 nucleotides: TGTGCCAGCAGCTTGGCCGGGGCTCGGGGAAAACTGTTTTTT.

V and J are TRBV5-5 and TRBJ1-1; unclear D gene. Trimming shortened V by 4 bases and J by 8 bases, and 12 bases separated the two germline ends. Germline V gives CDR1 SGHKS, CDR2 YYEKEE (reference sequence). The CDR3 contains 12 residues. The chain's CDR3 is CASSPSGYEAFF. In nucleotides, the CDR3 is TGTGCCAGCAGCCCCTCGGGATACGAAGCTTTCTTT.

This chain joins TRBV7-2 and TRBJ2-7; 8 bases fit TRBD1. Germline values: CDR1 SGHTA, CDR2 FQGNSA. CDR3 length: 15 residues. V shed 1 base, J shed 3 bases, and the junction held 5 bases outside the gene matches. The CDR3 reads CASSLGTGKFYEQYF. DNA for the CDR3: TGTGCCAGCAGCTTAGGGACAGGGAAGTTCTACGAGCAGTACTTC.

The genes are TRBV20-1 and TRBJ1-4; no clear D gene. Germline V gene lookup returns CDR1 DFQATT and CDR2 SNEGSKA (reference sequence). The CDR3 is made up of 15 amino acids. Between the trimmed V and J ends, which lost 6 bases and 7 bases, there was a span of 21 bases. The CDR3: CSALEPGVGSEKLFF. The CDR3 coding sequence is TGCAGTGCCCTGGAGCCGGGAGTGGGCAGTGAAAAACTGTTTTTT.

This chain uses TRBV3-1 with TRBJ2-3; D not certain. Germline V gives CDR1 LGHDT, CDR2 YNNKEL (reference sequence). V was cut by 2 bases and J by 4 bases, with 4 bases left in between. The CDR3 spans 12 residues. CDR3 amino acids: CASSQRSDTQYF. CDR3 sequence (DNA): TGTGCCAGCAGCCAAAGGTCAGATACGCAGTATTTT.

This clonotype was picked up a small number of times. The chain has TRBV28 and TRBJ1-5; 9 positions match TRBD1. V shed 6 bases and J 6 bases; nucleotides not matched to a gene: 6. The CDR3 sequence is 14 residues long. Germline CDR1 MDHEN, CDR2 SYDVKM. The CDR3 DNA is TGTGCCAGCAGGGAAACAGGGGGCGGTCAGCCCCAGCATTTT. Its protein is CASRETGGGQPQHF.

For the CDR3, the DNA is TGCGCCAGCAGCATGCGAACAGGGCCCGAATCCTACAATGAGCAGTTCTTC. Its protein product is CASSMRTGPESYNEQFF. The V gene is TRBV5-1, the J gene TRBJ2-1; D is perhaps TRBD1 (6 bases). Trimming shortened V by 4 bases and J by 1 base, and 18 bases separated the two germline ends. Germline V gene data show CDR1 as SGHRS and CDR2 as YFSETQ. The CDR3 runs 17 residues. Full variable domain (outside the CDR3, taken from reference TRBV5-1 and TRBJ2-1): KAGVTQTPRYLIKTRGQQVTLSCSPISGHRSVSWYQQTPGQGLQFLFEYFSETQRNKGNFPGRFSGRQFSNSRSEMNVSTLELGDSALYLCASSMRTGPESYNEQFFGPGTRLTVL.

V usage is TRBV4-3 and J usage is TRBJ1-6; TRBD1 is a possible D gene (5 bases). Looked up from germline, CDR1 is LGHNA and CDR2 is YSLEER. The CDR3 contains 16 residues. Trimming stripped 0 bases from V and 6 bases from J, with 12 bases between. CDR3 region: CASSQEKWDLNSPLHF. The CDR3 DNA follows: TGCGCCAGCAGCCAAGAAAAGTGGGACCTTAATTCACCCCTCCACTTT.

In its sample, this clonotype was seen a few times. The chain recombines TRBV6-1 with TRBJ2-1; 7 bases fit TRBD2. Germline values: CDR1 MNHNS, CDR2 SASEGT. The CDR3 is made up of 16 amino acids. The trim removed 7 bases at V and 7 bases at J, leaving 16 bases unmatched. Here the CDR3 DNA reads TGTGCCAGCAATCCGACCCGGGACTACATTAGGAATGAGCAGTTCTTC. The encoded protein is CASNPTRDYIRNEQFF.

J is TRBJ2-5 and V is TRBV3-1; no definite D call. V lost 0 bases and J 4 bases, leaving 6 bases between the germline ends. This CDR3 is 13 amino acids long. The germline V gene has CDR1 LGHDT and CDR2 YNNKEL (reference sequence). The CDR3, as DNA: TGTGCCAGCAGCCAAGAGTACGGAGAGACCCAGTACTTC. It codes for CASSQEYGETQYF.

This clonotype was seen more than once but under ten times. The chain is built from TRBV29-1 and TRBJ2-1; 10 nucleotides line up with TRBD2. The ends lost 1 base at V and 13 bases at J; junction bases unmatched: 7. The germline V gene has CDR1 SQVTM and CDR2 ANQGSEA. CDR3 length: 13 residues. The CDR3 here is CSVEVSSGRSQFF. For the CDR3, the DNA is TGCAGCGTTGAAGTCTCTAGCGGGAGATCTCAGTTCTTC.

This clonotype was seen a few times. The chain combines TRBV7-9 with TRBJ2-5, with 8 bases aligning to TRBD2. The J call is uncertain, as TRBJ2-1 better fits the DNA end. Germline CDR1 reads SEHNR; CDR2 reads FQNEAQ (reference sequence). The CDR3 length is 14 residues. The CDR3 coding sequence is TGTGCCAGCAGCCCCGGGGGGGCGGGAGATGAGCAGTTCTTC. It yields the protein CASSPGGAGDEQFF.